This T cell receptor beta chain comes out of a study of tumor and adjacent non-tumor tissue in lung cancer. About the research overall: Around 4.2 million productive TCRbeta reads were obtained per sample on average. Findings and limits, study-wide: Normal lung showed higher cumulative top 100 clone frequency than tumor.

RNA was extracted from bulk tissue without any cell sorting. Germline values: CDR1 PRHDT, CDR2 FYEKMQ (reference sequence). CDR3 size: 18 residues. Details on this clonotype: Its antigen is unknown. The junction departs from the called germline gene at one end, perhaps through a read error.

Three rounds of nested PCR, following a modified ARM-PCR protocol, produced the TCRbeta library. TCRdb reanalysed the multiplex PCR reads using MiXCR and keeps one entry per CDR3 protein. The sample has 70,000 to 90,000 distinct CDR3 sequences, roughly 80% seen once. The material sequenced was lung tumor tissue. The chain combines TRBV13 with TRBJ2-1; D remains ambiguous. The sequence derives from a woman aged 45-65 years with non-small cell lung cancer. In nucleotides, the CDR3 is TGTACCAGCAGCTTAGCCTGGATCAAAAACAGCGCCAGTAATGAGCAGTTCTTC. This codes for CTSSLAWIKNSASNEQFF. The full variable domain, rest sourced from reference TRBV13 and TRBJ2-1, is AAGVIQSPRHLIKEKRETATLKCYPIPRHDTVYWYQQGPGQDPQFLISFYEKMQSDKGSIPDRFSAQQFSDYHSELNMSSLELGDSALYFCTSSLAWIKNSASNEQFFGPGTRLTVL.